Sequencing of this TCR beta chain was carried out in a study of beta chain features in type 1 diabetes. Study-wide findings and caveats: A moderate, significant TCRB CDR3 shortening appeared in type 1 diabetes across four CD4+ subsets.

Sequenced material consisted of expressed TCRB transcripts (all of the isolated RNA was reverse transcribed). The table came from immunoSEQ multiplex PCR; TCRdb's copy has only in-frame clones and leaves some out. The table shows around 160,000 clones, with roughly 8% occurring only once. The germline CDR1 and CDR2 sequences are LGHNA and YSLEER. The CDR3 totals 15 residues. V lost 3 bases and J 0 bases, leaving 8 bases between the germline ends. In regard to this clone: Its matching antigen is unknown.

The chain couples TRBV4-3 to TRBJ1-4, with D possibly being TRBD1 (6 bases). Sequencing input: central memory CD4+ T cells from blood. This sequence originates from a woman aged 18 to 35 with type 1 diabetes. The chain's CDR3 is CASSQTGPTNEKLFF. The DNA of the CDR3 is TGCGCCAGCAGCCAGACAGGTCCAACTAATGAAAAACTGTTTTTT.